Following are 3 T cell receptor beta chains from one sample sequenced in a study of human T cells and chemical hapten exposure. The time point is: patch test 1, 2 weeks after DPC sensitization. As to treatment: therapeutic diphenylcyclopropenone sensitization with weekly scalp DPC. Each CDR3 protein is one row after TCRdb ran MiXCR on the RACE reads. The sample holds approximately 340,000 distinct CDR3 sequences; around 6.9% are singletons and the top ten take 8% to 9%. The sample here was whole blood, taken in connection with sensitization to the hapten diphenylcyclopropenone (DPC). Every receptor here comes from a young woman with alopecia areata. Some clones in this sample may be carry-over from other donors' samples.

J is TRBJ1-1 and V is TRBV5-4, with TRBD1 matching over 8 bases. Germline assignment: CDR1 SGHNT and CDR2 YYREEE (reference sequence). The V gene end was trimmed by 2 bases and the J gene end by 4 bases; junction bases not matched to a gene: 7. This CDR3 comprises 15 residues. The CDR3 DNA follows: TGTGCCAGCAGCTTTCAGGGGGCCATAGGCACTGAAGCTTTCTTT. The encoded protein is CASSFQGAIGTEAFF.

The table lists this clonotype with many counts. The chain links TRBV12-5 to TRBJ2-6; 7 nucleotides align to TRBD1. The J segment lost 2 bases and the V segment lost 5 bases, leaving 12 bases of the junction unmatched. Germline-derived CDR1 and CDR2 are LGHNT and FRNRAP. The CDR3 has 18 residues. In DNA form, the CDR3 reads TGTGCTAGTGGTCCAGGGACAGCCTCATCACCTGGGGCCAACGTCCTGACTTTC. Protein: CASGPGTASSPGANVLTF. The full variable domain, rest sourced from reference TRBV12-5 and TRBJ2-6, is DARVTQTPRHKVTEMGQEVTMRCQPILGHNTVFWYRQTMMQGLELLAYFRNRAPLDDSGMPKDRFSAEMPDATLATLKIQPSEPRDSAVYFCASGPGTASSPGANVLTFGAGSRLTVL.

The chain recombines TRBV28 with TRBJ1-1; TRBD1 agrees at 8 bases. The CDR3 is made up of 14 amino acids. The germline V gene encodes CDR1 MDHEN and CDR2 SYDVKM. V dropped 5 bases and J dropped 8; count of bases not matched to a gene: 10. In nucleotides, the CDR3 is TGTGCCAGCAGTCCCCGGACAGGGCTTGTAGAAGCTTTCTTT. It codes for CASSPRTGLVEAFF. The variable domain in full, completed from reference TRBV28 and TRBJ1-1, reads DVKVTQSSRYLVKRTGEKVFLECVQDMDHENMFWYRQDPGLGLRLIYFSYDVKMKEKGDIPEGYSVSREKKERFSLILESASTNQTSMYLCASSPRTGLVEAFFGQGTRLTVV.